The rows below give T cell receptor beta chains drawn from one sample of a study of blood T cells in healthy people across ages. TCRdb fed the 5' RACE reads into MiXCR, producing one record per CDR3 protein. The repertoire holds 1,800,000 or so distinct CDR3 sequences, with about two fifths as singletons. The sample was blood. These receptors were obtained from a human donor in good health. Both conserved end residues are part of each CDR3. Fields, in order: D gene, V gene, J gene, CDR3 protein. D genes are given only for firm matches.

d_gene: -; v_gene: TRBV20-1; j_gene: TRBJ2-3; CDR3aa: CSASTGTFTDTQYF
d_gene: TRBD2; v_gene: TRBV20-1; j_gene: -; CDR3aa: CNPQRGITYEQYF
d_gene: -; v_gene: TRBV11-2; j_gene: TRBJ1-1; CDR3aa: CASSHWRAGANTEAFF
d_gene: -; v_gene: TRBV11-3; j_gene: TRBJ2-3; CDR3aa: CASSLDGGLSDTQYF
d_gene: TRBD1; v_gene: TRBV6-2/TRBV6-3; j_gene: TRBJ2-7; CDR3aa: CASSNRGHEQYF
d_gene: TRBD2; v_gene: TRBV7-2; j_gene: TRBJ2-1; CDR3aa: CASSSGLADYNEQFF
d_gene: -; v_gene: TRBV20-1; j_gene: TRBJ1-5; CDR3aa: CSASIPGAINQPQHF
d_gene: TRBD2; v_gene: TRBV20-1; j_gene: TRBJ2-1; CDR3aa: CSAPRGAYNEQFF
d_gene: -; v_gene: TRBV20-1; j_gene: TRBJ1-2; CDR3aa: CSARPPQGSYGYTF
d_gene: -; v_gene: TRBV28; j_gene: TRBJ2-7; CDR3aa: CASSSPDSSYEQYF
d_gene: -; v_gene: TRBV29-1; j_gene: TRBJ2-5; CDR3aa: CSVERPGGEWETQYF
d_gene: TRBD1; v_gene: TRBV20-1; j_gene: TRBJ1-5; CDR3aa: CSAARDSYSNQPQHF
d_gene: TRBD1; v_gene: TRBV29-1; j_gene: TRBJ2-1; CDR3aa: CSVEWGQGNEQFF
d_gene: -; v_gene: TRBV25-1; j_gene: TRBJ2-7; CDR3aa: CASSDLPHEQYF
d_gene: TRBD2; v_gene: TRBV5-1; j_gene: TRBJ2-1; CDR3aa: CASSSNSGGANNEQFF
d_gene: -; v_gene: TRBV29-1; j_gene: TRBJ2-1; CDR3aa: CSVERTGDFYNEQFF
d_gene: TRBD1; v_gene: TRBV3-1; j_gene: TRBJ1-3; CDR3aa: CASSQAPGTGTGNTIYF
d_gene: -; v_gene: TRBV28; j_gene: TRBJ2-6; CDR3aa: CASRFTASGANALTF
d_gene: -; v_gene: TRBV29-1; j_gene: TRBJ1-2; CDR3aa: CSAAQGVDYGYTF
d_gene: TRBD1; v_gene: TRBV7-8; j_gene: TRBJ2-1; CDR3aa: CASSTGTGGGEQFF
d_gene: TRBD1; v_gene: TRBV28; j_gene: -; CDR3aa: CASSSQQGRIPYEQYF
d_gene: -; v_gene: TRBV4-2; j_gene: TRBJ1-5; CDR3aa: CASSQDGVSQPQHF
d_gene: -; v_gene: TRBV12-3/TRBV12-4; j_gene: TRBJ1-2; CDR3aa: CASSQPQGGGYTF
d_gene: -; v_gene: TRBV27; j_gene: TRBJ2-3; CDR3aa: CASRQGWDTDTQYF